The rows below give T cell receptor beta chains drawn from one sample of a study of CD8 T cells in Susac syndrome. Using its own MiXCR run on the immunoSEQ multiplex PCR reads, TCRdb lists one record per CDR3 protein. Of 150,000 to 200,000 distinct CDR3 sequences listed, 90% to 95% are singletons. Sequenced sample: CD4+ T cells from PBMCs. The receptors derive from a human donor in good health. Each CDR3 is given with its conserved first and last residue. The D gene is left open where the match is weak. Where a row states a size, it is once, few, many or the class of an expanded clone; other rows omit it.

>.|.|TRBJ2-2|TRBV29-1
TGCAGCGTTGGGAGGGTCGGGGCCGGGGAGCTGTTTTTT
CSVGRVGAGELFF
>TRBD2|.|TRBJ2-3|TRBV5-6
TGTGCCAGCAGCCCAGGGAGGGGTTTTGCAGATACGCAGTATTTT
CASSPGRGFADTQYF
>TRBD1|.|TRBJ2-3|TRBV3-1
TGTGCCAGCAGCCAGACAGGGGTGCGCACAGATACGCAGTATTTT
CASSQTGVRTDTQYF
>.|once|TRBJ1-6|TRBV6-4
TGTGCCAGCGGGTCCGCTGAAGGGTCCTTCTATAATTCACCCCTCCACTTT
CASGSAEGSFYNSPLHF
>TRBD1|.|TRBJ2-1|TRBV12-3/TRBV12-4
TGTGCCAGCAGTTTAATGCTCAGGGGGAATGAGCAGTTCTTC
CASSLMLRGNEQFF
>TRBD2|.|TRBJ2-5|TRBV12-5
TGTGCTAGTGGTTTGCTCCTGACTAGCGGGGGACAAGAGACCCAGTACTTC
CASGLLLTSGGQETQYF
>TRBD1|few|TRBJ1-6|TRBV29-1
TGCAGCGTTGGACAGGGGCCGAATTCACCCCTCCACTTT
CSVGQGPNSPLHF
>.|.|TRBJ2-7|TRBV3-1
TGTGCCAGCAGCCAAGCAAGGGGCGAGCAGTACTTC
CASSQARGEQYF
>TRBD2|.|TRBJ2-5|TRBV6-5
TGTGCCAGCAGGCCCGGGGGGGCCGAGGAGACCCAGTACTTC
CASRPGGAEETQYF
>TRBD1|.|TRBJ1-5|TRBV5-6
TGTGCCAGCAGCTTTTGGACAGGGCCCTCCAATCAGCCCCAGCATTTT
CASSFWTGPSNQPQHF
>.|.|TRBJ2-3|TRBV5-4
TGTGCCAGCAGCTTGGACCCGGTTCCAGATACGCAGTATTTT
CASSLDPVPDTQYF
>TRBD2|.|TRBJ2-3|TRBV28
TGTGCCAGCACCCAAAGCGGGGGGGTCACAGATACGCAGTATTTT
CASTQSGGVTDTQYF
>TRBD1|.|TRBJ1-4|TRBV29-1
TGCAGCGTTGAAGGGACAGGCGGTGAAAAACTGTTTTTT
CSVEGTGGEKLFF
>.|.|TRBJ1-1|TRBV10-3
TGTGCCATCAGTGGTGAGACAGATTCGAACACTGAAGCTTTCTTT
CAISGETDSNTEAFF
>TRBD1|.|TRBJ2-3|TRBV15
TGTGCCACCAGCCTCCTACGGACAGGGGGAAATACGCAGTATTTT
CATSLLRTGGNTQYF
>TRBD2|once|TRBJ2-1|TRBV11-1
TGTGCCAGCAGCTCCCCCGGAGGGACTAGGTGGGATGAGCAGTTCTTC
CASSSPGGTRWDEQFF
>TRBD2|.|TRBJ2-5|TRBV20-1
TGCAGTGCTAGAGATCGGCGGCGCGGGGGGCTCAGGGGAGAGACCCAGTACTTC
CSARDRRRGGLRGETQYF
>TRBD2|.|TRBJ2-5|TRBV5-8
TGTGCCAGCAGCACGGGGACTAGCGGTTGGTCAGAGACCCAGTACTTC
CASSTGTSGWSETQYF
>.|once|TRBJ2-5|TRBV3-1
TGTGCCAGCAGCCAATCCCAGCGAAGGGAGACCCAGTACTTC
CASSQSQRRETQYF
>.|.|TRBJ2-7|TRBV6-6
TGTGCCAGCAGTTATCTCGGACAAGCCGAGCAGTACTTC
CASSYLGQAEQYF
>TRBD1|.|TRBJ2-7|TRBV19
TGTGCCAGTAGTATTAGGCTGGCCGGGACAGTCTACGAGCAGTACTTC
CASSIRLAGTVYEQYF
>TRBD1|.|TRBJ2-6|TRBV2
TGTGCCAGCACGGGACAGGGGACCAACGTCCTGACTTTC
CASTGQGTNVLTF
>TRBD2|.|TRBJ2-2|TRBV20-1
TGCAGTGCTAGATCCTCGTCTAGCGGGGAGTACACCGGGGAGCTGTTTTTT
CSARSSSSGEYTGELFF
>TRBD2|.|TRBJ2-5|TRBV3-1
TGTGCCAGCAGCCGACTAGCGGGGAGAGAGACCCAGTACTTC
CASSRLAGRETQYF
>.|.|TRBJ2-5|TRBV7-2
TGTGCCAGCAGCTTATTTAATCAAGAGACCCAGTACTTC
CASSLFNQETQYF
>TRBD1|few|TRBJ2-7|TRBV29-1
TGCAGCTACACGGCGGCAGGGGGCTACGAGCAGTACTTC
CSYTAAGGYEQYF
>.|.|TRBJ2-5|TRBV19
TGTGCCAGTAGTCGACGTGATCTTGGGGAGACCCAGTACTTC
CASSRRDLGETQYF
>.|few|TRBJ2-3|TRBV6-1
TGTGCCAGCAGTGCGCGACTAGCAGATACGCAGTATTTT
CASSARLADTQYF
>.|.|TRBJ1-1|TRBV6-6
TGTGCCAGCAGTGGACAGACGGGGACTGAAGCTTTCTTT
CASSGQTGTEAFF
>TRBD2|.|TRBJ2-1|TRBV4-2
TGTGCCAGCAGCCAAGATCGTCGAGCGGGGCCCTTGAATGAGCAGTTCTTC
CASSQDRRAGPLNEQFF
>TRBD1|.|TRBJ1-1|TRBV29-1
TGCAGCGTCCAGGGGGCAGTGAACACTGAAGCTTTCTTT
CSVQGAVNTEAFF
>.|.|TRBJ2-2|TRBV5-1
TGCGCCAGCAGCTTCGGCCGGGCCGGGGAGCTGTTTTTT
CASSFGRAGELFF
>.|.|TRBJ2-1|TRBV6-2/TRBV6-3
TGTGCCAGCAGTCAGAGTTACAATGAGCAGTTCTTC
CASSQSYNEQFF
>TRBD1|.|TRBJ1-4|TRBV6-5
TGTGCCAGCAGTTTTTTATCAGGGGGCGGCGAAAAACTGTTTTTT
CASSFLSGGGEKLFF
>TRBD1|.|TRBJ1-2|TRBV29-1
TGCAGCGGAAAGGGACAGGGGGATGGCTACACCTTC
CSGKGQGDGYTF
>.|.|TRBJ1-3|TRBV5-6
TGTGCCAGCAGCTTGCAAGAATCTGGAAACACCATATATTTT
CASSLQESGNTIYF
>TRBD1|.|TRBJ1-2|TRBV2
TGTGCCAGCACTGGGGACAGGGGGAACTATGGCTACACCTTC
CASTGDRGNYGYTF
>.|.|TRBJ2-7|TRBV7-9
TGTGCCAGCAGCTTACTTACAGGGTGGGTCGACGAGCAGTACTTC
CASSLLTGWVDEQYF
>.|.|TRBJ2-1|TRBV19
TGTGCCAGTAGTATCCGTCCGGGCAACAATGAGCAGTTCTTC
CASSIRPGNNEQFF
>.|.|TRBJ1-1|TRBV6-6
TGTGCCAGCAGTTCGACCCCCTCCACTGAAGCTTTCTTT
CASSSTPSTEAFF
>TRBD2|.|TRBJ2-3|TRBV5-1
TGCGCCAGCAGCCCCGGGACTAGCGGGGGGATGGATACGCAGTATTTT
CASSPGTSGGMDTQYF
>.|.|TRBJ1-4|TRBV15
TGTGCCACCAGCAGAGATGCGGCAACTAATGAAAAACTGTTTTTT
CATSRDAATNEKLFF
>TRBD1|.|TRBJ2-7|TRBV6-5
TGTGCCAGCAGTTACTCAGGGACAGGCAGCTCCTACGAGCAGTACTTC
CASSYSGTGSSYEQYF
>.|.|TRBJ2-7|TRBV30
.
CAYTFGGYEQYF
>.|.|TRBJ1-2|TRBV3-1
TGTGCCAGCAGCCAAGCCAGCGGGAAGGCGGGCTACACCTTC
CASSQASGKAGYTF
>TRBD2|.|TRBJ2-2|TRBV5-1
TGCGCCAGCAGCTACCAGGGAGGGCCCGGGGAGCTGTTTTTT
CASSYQGGPGELFF
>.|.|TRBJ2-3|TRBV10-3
TGTGCCATCAGTGATAGGGGGGATACGCAGTATTTT
CAISDRGDTQYF
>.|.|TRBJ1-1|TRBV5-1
TGCGCCAGCAGCTCTCAGGGGCTGGAAGGTGAAGCTTTCTTT
CASSSQGLEGEAFF
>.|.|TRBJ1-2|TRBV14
TGTGCCAGCAGCCAAGTTTCAGCGTCTAACTATGGCTACACCTTC
CASSQVSASNYGYTF